This T cell receptor beta chain is from a study of blood T cell repertoires in COVID-19. Study-wide background: Acute-phase and convalescent COVID-19 samples originated in the United States, Italy and Spain. The analysed material was cDNA or gDNA that came from T cells, B-cell-depleted T cells, or PBMCs.

This clone has more than one count but fewer than ten. The CDR3 consists of 15 residues. Germline CDR1 is MNHEY and CDR2 is SVGAGI. V dropped 2 bases and J dropped 4 bases, with 14 bases sitting between them. Methods used by the authors: Amplified reference gene primers provided the basis for estimating nucleated cell counts. Only in-frame clones appear in the TCRdb table, and some are missing; sequencing was by immunoSEQ multiplex PCR. V and J calls and clone size are those listed in that table; D and trimming were worked out from the DNA. The sample contains 100,000 to 150,000 clones, roughly four fifths of which appear only once.

The source material was peripheral blood. The chain recombines TRBV6-5 with TRBJ1-1; a weak D match, TRBD1 (5 bases). The TCR comes from a man aged 60-69 years with acute or convalescent COVID-19. CDR3 loop: CASSYRGRRGTEAFF. The DNA of the CDR3 is TGTGCCAGCAGTTACCGGGGGAGGCGGGGCACTGAAGCTTTCTTT.